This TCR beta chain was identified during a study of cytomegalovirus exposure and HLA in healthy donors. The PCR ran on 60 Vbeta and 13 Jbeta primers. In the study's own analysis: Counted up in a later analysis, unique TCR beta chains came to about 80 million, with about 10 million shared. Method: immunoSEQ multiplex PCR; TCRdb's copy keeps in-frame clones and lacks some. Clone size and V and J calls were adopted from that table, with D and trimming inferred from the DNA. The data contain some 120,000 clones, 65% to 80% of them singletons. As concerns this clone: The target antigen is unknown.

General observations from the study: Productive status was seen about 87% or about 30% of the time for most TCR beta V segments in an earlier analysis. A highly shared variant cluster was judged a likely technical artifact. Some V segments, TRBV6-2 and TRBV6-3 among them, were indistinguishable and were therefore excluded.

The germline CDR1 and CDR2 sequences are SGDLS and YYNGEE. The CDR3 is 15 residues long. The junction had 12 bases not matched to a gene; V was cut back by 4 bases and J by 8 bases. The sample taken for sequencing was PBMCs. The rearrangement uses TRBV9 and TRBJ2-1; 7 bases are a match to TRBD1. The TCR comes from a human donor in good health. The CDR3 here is CASSSGTVRVDEQFF. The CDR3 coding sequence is TGTGCCAGCAGCTCCGGGACAGTCAGGGTGGATGAGCAGTTCTTC.